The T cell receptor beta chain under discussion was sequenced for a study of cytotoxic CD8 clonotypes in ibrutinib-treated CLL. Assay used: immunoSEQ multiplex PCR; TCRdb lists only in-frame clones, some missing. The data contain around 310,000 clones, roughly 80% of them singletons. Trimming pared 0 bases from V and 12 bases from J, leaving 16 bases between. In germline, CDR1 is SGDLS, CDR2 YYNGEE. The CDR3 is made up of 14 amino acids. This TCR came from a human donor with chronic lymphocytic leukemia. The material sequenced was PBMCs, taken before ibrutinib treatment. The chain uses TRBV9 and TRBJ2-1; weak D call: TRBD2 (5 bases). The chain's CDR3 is CASSVAHSQSGQFF. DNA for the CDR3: TGTGCCAGCAGCGTAGCTCACAGCCAAAGCGGGCAGTTCTTC.